Below are 20 T cell receptor beta chains sequenced from a single sample in a study of vaccination and CD4 T cells after COVID-19. TCRdb ran MiXCR on the PCR reads and lists one entry per CDR3 protein. The table shows some 21,000 distinct CDR3 sequences, with around three fifths occurring only once. Material: CD4+ T cells from blood, obtained before SARS-CoV-2 vaccination. These receptors all come from a human donor who had recovered from COVID-19.

The chain joins TRBV24-1 to TRBJ2-5, with no clear D. The CDR3 has 14 residues. CDR1 and CDR2 (germline): KGHDR, SFDVKD. V gave up 3 bases and J gave up 5 bases, with 12 bases separating them. CDR3 sequence (DNA): TGTGCCACCAGTGATGTTGGTGGGGTGGAGACCCAGTACTTC. Protein: CATSDVGGVETQYF.

This chain connects TRBV20-1 to TRBJ2-7; 7 nucleotides align to TRBD1. The length of the CDR3 is 12 residues. The junction had 1 base not matched to a gene; V was cut back by 3 bases and J by 2 bases. CDR1 and CDR2 from the germline V gene are DFQATT and SNEGSKA (reference sequence). The CDR3 loop is CSASQGAYEQYF. CDR3 DNA: TGCAGTGCTAGCCAGGGGGCCTACGAGCAGTACTTC.

V usage is TRBV7-8 and J usage is TRBJ2-2, with D hard to call. The CDR3 contains 14 residues. CDR1 is SGHVS, CDR2 FQNEAQ, per germline. The V end lost 0 bases, the J end lost 4 bases, and 6 bases lay between the germline ends. The CDR3 DNA reads TGTGCCAGCAGCTTAGCGACGTCCACCGGGGAGCTGTTTTTT. Translating it yields CASSLATSTGELFF.

This CDR3 reads CASSETGQGVYGYTF. Written as DNA, the CDR3 is TGTGCCAGCAGTGAGACGGGACAGGGAGTCTATGGCTACACCTTC. The chain uses TRBV2 and TRBJ1-2; TRBD1 aligns across 9 bases. The germline V gene has CDR1 SNHLY and CDR2 FYNNEI. This CDR3 is built from 15 residues. The V and J ends lost 3 bases and 4 bases, in that order; junction bases with no gene match: 6.

CDR3: CASSVGQENYSNQPQHF. DNA for the CDR3: TGCGCCAGCAGTGTCGGACAGGAAAATTATAGCAATCAGCCCCAGCATTTT. V and J are TRBV10-2 and TRBJ1-5; 7 positions agree with TRBD1. Per germline, CDR1 WSHSY and CDR2 SAAADI. The CDR3 runs to 17 residues. J lost 0 bases, V lost 4 bases, and 9 bases had no gene match.

The chain recombines TRBV6-1 with TRBJ1-1, with TRBD1 matching 7 bases. V shed 5 bases, J shed 4 bases, and the junction held 7 bases outside the gene matches. This CDR3 is built from 14 residues. Germline loops: CDR1 MNHNS, CDR2 SASEGT. The CDR3 loop is CASSLDRVGTEAFF. CDR3 DNA: TGTGCCAGCAGTCTCGACAGGGTTGGCACTGAAGCTTTCTTT.

This clonotype occurred a few times. The rearrangement joins TRBV28 to TRBJ2-7; D call uncertain. Germline V gene lookup returns CDR1 MDHEN and CDR2 SYDVKM. This CDR3 is built from 14 residues. Trimming removed 3 bases at V and 0 bases at J, with 9 bases between. The CDR3 here is CASSLGGYSYEQYF. CDR3 sequence (DNA): TGTGCCAGCAGTTTGGGCGGTTACTCCTACGAGCAGTACTTC. Using reference TRBV28 and TRBJ2-7 for the parts outside the CDR3, the full variable domain is DVKVTQSSRYLVKRTGEKVFLECVQDMDHENMFWYRQDPGLGLRLIYFSYDVKMKEKGDIPEGYSVSREKKERFSLILESASTNQTSMYLCASSLGGYSYEQYFGPGTRLTVT.

The gene calls are TRBV28 and TRBJ2-2; 8 nucleotides match TRBD2. Germline values: CDR1 MDHEN, CDR2 SYDVKM. The trim removed 3 bases at V and 7 bases at J, leaving 7 bases unmatched. This CDR3 region has 15 residues. Here the CDR3 reads CASSLRGAPVGELFF. CDR3 nucleotides: TGTGCCAGCAGTTTGCGGGGGGCGCCGGTCGGGGAGCTGTTTTTT.

This clonotype was seen only once. This chain links TRBV30 with TRBJ2-3; 8 nucleotides agree with TRBD2. This CDR3 has 18 amino acids. The germline V gene encodes CDR1 GTSNPN and CDR2 SVGIG (reference sequence). J gave up 1 base and V 5 bases, and 17 bases lay outside the gene matches. This chain's CDR3 is CAWGTPAGGPLGTDTQYF. The DNA of the CDR3 is TGTGCCTGGGGGACCCCTGCGGGAGGACCCCTCGGCACAGATACGCAGTATTTT.

The chain links TRBV6-5 to TRBJ2-7; TRBD1 matches at 9 bases. Germline V lookup: CDR1 MNHEY, CDR2 SVGAGI. Unmatched junction bases numbered 0, after V lost 2 bases and J lost 4 bases. The CDR3 sequence is 13 residues long. CDR3 DNA: TGTGCCAGCAGTTACGGGACAGGGTACGAGCAGTACTTC. It codes for CASSYGTGYEQYF.

V and J are TRBV28 and TRBJ2-7; D is ambiguous. Germline V gives CDR1 MDHEN, CDR2 SYDVKM. The ends were cut back, 1 base at V and 4 bases at J, with 14 bases in the middle. This CDR3 comprises 15 residues. CDR3 residues: CASSLLGRRAYEQYF. DNA of the CDR3: TGTGCCAGCAGTTTATTAGGGCGTCGGGCTTACGAGCAGTACTTC.

This chain uses TRBV14 with TRBJ1-1; 8 bases agree with TRBD1. CDR3 size: 17 residues. The germline V gene encodes CDR1 SGHDN and CDR2 FVKESK. V was clipped by 4 bases and J by 3 bases; unmatched bases: 13. This chain's CDR3 is CASSPSGQGRVYTEAFF. CDR3 DNA: TGTGCCAGCAGCCCATCCGGACAGGGCAGGGTTTACACTGAAGCTTTCTTT.

V is TRBV6-1 and J is TRBJ1-5, with no clear D. Germline V lookup: CDR1 MNHNS, CDR2 SASEGT. The CDR3 runs to 13 residues. The V end was cut by 4 bases, the J end by 2 bases, with 6 bases between. CDR3 DNA sequence: TGTGCCAGCAGTGTGGGCGGCAATCAGCCCCAGCATTTT. Residues: CASSVGGNQPQHF.

The V gene is TRBV6-1, the J gene TRBJ1-6, with no clear D. The CDR3 is 13 amino acids. Trimming shortened V by 6 bases and J by 9 bases, and 12 bases separated the two germline ends. Germline V gene lookup returns CDR1 MNHNS and CDR2 SASEGT. Here the CDR3 reads CASSLNVGSPLHF. The CDR3 coding sequence is TGTGCCAGCAGCCTAAACGTGGGTTCACCCCTCCACTTT.

This rearrangement joins TRBV20-1 to TRBJ2-7; D is undetermined. Germline assignment: CDR1 DFQATT and CDR2 SNEGSKA (reference sequence). CDR3 size: 12 residues. Trimming pared 3 bases from V and 4 bases from J, leaving 10 bases between. In nucleotides, the CDR3 is TGCAGTGCTAGCCCGATTAGATACGAGCAGTACTTC. Its translation is CSASPIRYEQYF.

The chain couples TRBV28 to TRBJ1-2; no clear D gene. Germline lookup yields CDR1 MDHEN and CDR2 SYDVKM. V was pared by 5 bases and J by 4 bases, with 14 bases between. This CDR3 has 14 residues. CDR3 DNA: TGTGCCAGCAGTCAAGACCCTCTCCCCTATGGCTACACCTTC. It specifies CASSQDPLPYGYTF.

The chain couples TRBV20-1 to TRBJ2-7; D uncertain. This CDR3 spans 11 amino acids. V dropped 0 bases and J dropped 4 bases, with 4 bases sitting between them. CDR1 is DFQATT and CDR2 is SNEGSKA in the germline V gene (reference sequence). The DNA for the CDR3 is TGCAGTGCTAGAGATGAGTACGAGCAGTACTTC. This translates into CSARDEYEQYF.

This clonotype has just a few counts. The rearrangement joins TRBV20-1 to TRBJ1-5, with D uncertain. The ends were cut back, 2 bases at V and 7 bases at J, with 12 bases in the middle. This CDR3 is 13 amino acids long. Per the germline V gene, CDR1 is DFQATT and CDR2 is SNEGSKA (reference sequence). The DNA of the CDR3 is TGCAGTGCTAGACGGGATGGAGGGCAGCCCCAGCATTTT. Amino acids: CSARRDGGQPQHF.

This chain uses TRBV28 with TRBJ1-1; D is possibly TRBD1 (6 bases). Germline CDR1 MDHEN, CDR2 SYDVKM. Trimming removed 3 bases from V and 10 bases from J, with 12 bases in between. The CDR3 consists of 12 residues. DNA of the CDR3: TGTGCCAGCAGTTTGTGGGGGCTTGCAGCTTTCTTT. Its protein product is CASSLWGLAAFF.

The V gene is TRBV25-1, the J gene TRBJ2-7; 12 bases align to TRBD2. CDR1 is MGHDK, CDR2 SYGVNS, per germline. The CDR3 is 14 residues long. The V and J ends lost 4 bases and 4 bases, in that order; junction bases with no gene match: 2. The CDR3 DNA reads TGTGCCAGCAGTGGGACTAGCGGGGCTTACGAGCAGTACTTC. It specifies CASSGTSGAYEQYF.